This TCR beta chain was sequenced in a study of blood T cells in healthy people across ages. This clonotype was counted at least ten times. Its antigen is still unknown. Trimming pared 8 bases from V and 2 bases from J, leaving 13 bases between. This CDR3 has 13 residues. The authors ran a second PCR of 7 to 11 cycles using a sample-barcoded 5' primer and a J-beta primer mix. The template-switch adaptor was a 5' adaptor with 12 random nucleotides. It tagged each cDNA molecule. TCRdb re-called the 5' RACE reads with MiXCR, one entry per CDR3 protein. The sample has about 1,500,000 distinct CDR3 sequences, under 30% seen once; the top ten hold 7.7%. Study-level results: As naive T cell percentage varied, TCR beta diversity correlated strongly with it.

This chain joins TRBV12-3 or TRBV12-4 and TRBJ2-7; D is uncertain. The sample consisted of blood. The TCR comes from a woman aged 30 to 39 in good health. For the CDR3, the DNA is TGTGCCAGCGCCCCTGGACCGCCCTACGAGCAGTACTTC. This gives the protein CASAPGPPYEQYF.